The present TCR beta chain was sequenced within a study of CD8 T cells in ankylosing spondylitis. CDR1 is SGHRS and CDR2 is YFSETQ in the germline V gene. The CDR3 runs 15 residues. The V segment lost 4 bases and the J segment 8 bases; nucleotides outside the gene matches: 7. As for this clonotype: What it binds is unknown.

5'-RACE, quantitative and with molecular barcodes, yielded the TCR beta libraries. Each CDR3 protein gets one entry after TCRdb re-called the 5' RACE reads with MiXCR. The top ten clones hold over 6.5% of a sample with 240,000 or so distinct CDR3 sequences, approximately 9% of them seen once. Points from the study as a whole: Disease-linked clones, CD8+, were relatively rare in peripheral blood. Disease-linked clones reportedly concentrated significantly in matched ankylosing spondylitis synovial fluid. One TCR beta motif, made up of seven to nine highly homologous variants, appeared characteristic of ankylosing spondylitis blood.

This TCR was recovered from a male donor with ankylosing spondylitis or in good health (not recorded which). The specimen sequenced was blood, either unsorted or a sorted T cell fraction (not recorded which). The rearrangement links TRBV5-1 to TRBJ1-4, with TRBD1 identical over 11 bases. CDR3 region: CASSRPGQGGEKLFF. The CDR3 nucleotides read TGCGCCAGCAGCCGACCGGGACAGGGGGGCGAAAAACTGTTTTTT.